One sample yielded the 22 T cell receptor beta chains listed below, sequenced in a study of blood T cells in healthy people across ages (dated by TCRdb to the mid-2010s). Preparation of the library involved 5' RACE. Sequencing was carried out with an Illumina HiSeq 2500. A second PCR of roughly 6 to 11 cycles was run with a J-beta primer mix and a sample-barcoded 5' primer. TCRdb applied fastp at Q25 and MiXCR to the public reads, then kept only in-frame beta chains. When rows share a CDR3 protein, they turn into one entry using the most common DNA and genes. In this sample the table shows 710,000 or so distinct CDR3 sequences, about 34% of which occur a single time. The ten largest clones add up to roughly 15% of the sample. Sample: blood. The receptors originated from a woman of 80 years or more in good health. Donor details come from another sample of the same person, matched by shared clones.

This rearrangement joins TRBV9 to TRBJ2-1; D remains unclear. Germline V CDR1 and CDR2: SGDLS, YYNGEE. The CDR3 has 12 amino acids. The germline V and J ends were trimmed by 4 bases and 10 bases, with 12 bases remaining between them. The CDR3 DNA reads TGTGCCAGCAGCCCCACCGTACGGGAGCAGTTCTTC. Translation gives CASSPTVREQFF.

The table lists this clonotype with a few counts. The chain couples TRBV19 to TRBJ2-1; 8 nucleotides line up with TRBD1. Germline V CDR1 and CDR2: LNHDA, SQIVND (reference sequence). The CDR3 is 15 amino acids. Unmatched junction bases numbered 7, after V lost 2 bases and J lost 7 bases. CDR3 residues: CASSIRSGGWNEQFF. Written as DNA, the CDR3 is TGTGCCAGTAGTATAAGGTCAGGGGGCTGGAATGAGCAGTTCTTC. Full variable domain (outside the CDR3, taken from reference TRBV19 and TRBJ2-1): DGGITQSPKYLFRKEGQNVTLSCEQNLNHDAMYWYRQDPGQGLRLIYYSQIVNDFQKGDIAEGYSVSREKKESFPLTVTSAQKNPTAFYLCASSIRSGGWNEQFFGPGTRLTVL.

The chain combines TRBV10-1 with TRBJ2-1; maybe TRBD1 (5 bases). CDR3 length: 16 amino acids. Deletions cut 2 bases from V and 13 bases from J, with 24 bases between. Germline V lookup: CDR1 WNHNN, CDR2 SYGVQD (reference sequence). The DNA of the CDR3 is TGCGCCAGCAGTGAGCGTGGGGCAGATCAGATGGAGACCCAGTTCTTC. Amino acid sequence: CASSERGADQMETQFF.

Comments on this clonotype: A much larger clone lies one base from this, so it may be a read error. The chain combines TRBV20-1 with TRBJ2-7; 10 bases fit TRBD1. CDR3 length equals 15 residues. Looked up from germline, CDR1 is DFQATT and CDR2 is SNEGSKA (reference sequence). DNA of the CDR3: TGCGGTGCTGGGGGGACAGGGGAGATCCTCTACGAGCAGTACTTC. Its translation: CGAGGTGEILYEQYF.

J is TRBJ2-2 and V is TRBV7-3; TRBD1 might be the D (6 bases). V was clipped by 0 bases and J by 5 bases, with 7 bases between them. The length of the CDR3 is 14 residues. In germline, CDR1 is SGHTA, CDR2 FQGTGA. The CDR3, as DNA: TGTGCCAGCAGCTTAACCAGGGGTACCGGGGAGCTGTTTTTT. It translates to CASSLTRGTGELFF.

As for this clonotype: This may arise from a read error, as a much more abundant clone is one base away. The V call is TRBV5-1, the J call TRBJ2-1; 7 bases align to TRBD2. The J call may be wrong; the DNA end is better matched by TRBJ2-7. The germline V gene encodes CDR1 SGHRS and CDR2 YFSETQ. The CDR3 contains 15 residues. The CDR3 loop is CASSLGGVSYNEQYF. As DNA, the CDR3 is TGCGCCAGCAGCCTGGGGGGGGTCTCCTACAATGAGCAGTACTTC.

This clonotype was counted many times. The V and J genes are TRBV20-1 and TRBJ1-2, with a possible D match to TRBD1 (5 bases). Trimming removed 5 bases from V and 1 base from J, with 11 bases in between. The germline gives CDR1 DFQATT, CDR2 SNEGSKA (reference sequence). This CDR3 has 13 residues. The CDR3 DNA is TGCAGTGCTCAAGACAGAGTTAACTATGGCTACACCTTC. Translating it yields CSAQDRVNYGYTF.

As concerns this clonotype: Given a much more abundant clone one base away, this may be a read error. The chain uses TRBV4-1 and TRBJ2-7; D unresolved. V shed 0 bases and J shed 2 bases, with 8 bases lying between them. This CDR3 has 14 amino acids. Germline values: CDR1 MGHRA, CDR2 YSYEKL. The CDR3 DNA follows: TGCGCCAGCAGCCAAGATGCCAGAACCTACGAGCAGTACGTC. The encoded protein is CASSQDARTYEQYV.

The chain couples TRBV6-1 to TRBJ1-5; TRBD1 matches at 7 bases. The junction had 4 bases not matched to a gene; V was cut back by 2 bases and J by 6 bases. The germline gives CDR1 MNHNS, CDR2 SASEGT. The CDR3 runs to 14 residues. In nucleotides, the CDR3 is TGTGCCAGCAGTGAACCAGGGGGACTTCAGCCCCAGCATTTT. This codes for CASSEPGGLQPQHF.

This clonotype was counted many times. V usage is TRBV4-1 and J usage is TRBJ2-7; TRBD1 aligns across 9 bases. The germline gives CDR1 MGHRA, CDR2 YSYEKL. The CDR3 is made up of 13 amino acids. V was pared by 8 bases and J by 2 bases, with 4 bases of the junction left unmatched. CDR3: CASGTGNPYEQYF. The CDR3 nucleotides are TGCGCCAGCGGGACAGGGAACCCCTACGAGCAGTACTTC.

V is TRBV27 and J is TRBJ1-1; the D gene is possibly TRBD1 (5 bases). Germline V gives CDR1 MNHEY, CDR2 SMNVEV (reference sequence). The V gene lost 7 bases and the J gene lost 6 bases, with 21 bases spanning the gap. The CDR3 extends over 15 amino acids. The CDR3 spells CASTEGPGPLAEAFF. The CDR3 DNA follows: TGTGCCAGCACCGAAGGGCCAGGGCCCTTGGCTGAAGCTTTCTTT.

A remark on this clonotype: With a much larger clone just one base away, this may be a read error. The chain couples TRBV3-1 to TRBJ2-1; TRBD1 matches at 8 bases. This CDR3 has 15 amino acids. Germline lookup yields CDR1 LGHDT and CDR2 YNNKEL (reference sequence). CDR3: CACSEDRVISNEQFF. CDR3 bases: TGTGCCTGCAGCGAGGACAGGGTGATCAGCAATGAGCAGTTCTTC.

The CDR3 sequence: CSARGTGQGLRGNEQFF. DNA of the CDR3: TGCAGTGCTAGAGGGACTGGACAGGGTTTGAGAGGCAATGAGCAGTTCTTC. The gene calls are TRBV20-1 and TRBJ2-1, with 8 bases matching TRBD1. This CDR3 comprises 17 residues. V shed 1 base, J shed 6 bases, and the junction held 14 bases outside the gene matches. Germline V lookup: CDR1 DFQATT, CDR2 SNEGSKA (reference sequence).

This clonotype was found a few times. This chain uses TRBV29-1 with TRBJ2-1, with D possibly being TRBD2 (5 bases). Trimming left V 3 bases short and J 11 bases short, with 20 bases between. Germline CDR1 reads SQVTM; CDR2 reads ANQGSEA. The CDR3 totals 14 residues. CDR3 protein: CSVDADSTGSKQFF. CDR3 bases: TGCAGCGTTGATGCGGACTCCACGGGCTCTAAGCAGTTCTTC.

J is TRBJ1-3 and V is TRBV11-2; D uncertain. V was pared by 0 bases and J by 4 bases, with 10 bases between. This CDR3 comprises 15 residues. CDR1 SGHAT and CDR2 FQNNGV come from the germline V gene. CDR3: CASSLDDLVGNTIYF. CDR3 bases: TGTGCCAGCAGCTTAGATGACTTGGTCGGAAACACCATATATTTT.

This clonotype was recorded many times. V is TRBV4-2 and J is TRBJ2-3, with unresolved D. V was cut by 1 base and J by 2 bases, with 1 base left in between. This CDR3 comprises 12 residues. Germline V gene lookup returns CDR1 LGHNA and CDR2 YNFKEQ. CDR3 amino acids: CASSQATDTQYF. DNA of the CDR3: TGTGCCAGCAGCCAAGCCACAGATACGCAGTATTTT.

This clonotype was picked up many times. This chain connects TRBV4-3 to TRBJ2-5; 10 bases are a match to TRBD1. Germline V gene sequence: CDR1 LGHNA, CDR2 YSLEER. This CDR3 spans 16 amino acids. Trimming took 1 base from V and 2 from J; bases not matched to a gene: 4. In nucleotides, the CDR3 is TGCGCCAGCAGCCAAGGGGGGACAGGGGAACAAGAGACCCAGTACTTC. Amino acids: CASSQGGTGEQETQYF.

This clonotype was seen ten or more times. The rearrangement links TRBV20-1 to TRBJ2-5, with 7 positions matching TRBD2. V was pared by 6 bases and J by 2 bases, with 9 bases of the junction left unmatched. The CDR3 length is 14 residues. The germline V gene encodes CDR1 DFQATT and CDR2 SNEGSKA (reference sequence). The chain's CDR3 is CSANPGSGQETQYF. The CDR3 DNA reads as TGCAGTGCAAACCCAGGTAGCGGGCAAGAGACCCAGTACTTC.

This clonotype was observed a few times. J is TRBJ2-6 and V is TRBV3-1; no reliable D call. V lost 2 bases and J 0 bases, leaving 17 bases between the germline ends. There are 19 residues in the CDR3. Germline loops: CDR1 LGHDT, CDR2 YNNKEL (reference sequence). This chain's CDR3 is CASSQSIRRRNSGANVLTF. The CDR3 DNA sequence: TGTGCCAGCAGCCAAAGCATACGTCGTAGGAACTCTGGGGCCAACGTCCTGACTTTC.

The chain combines TRBV6-5 with TRBJ1-6, with 10 nucleotides matching TRBD1. Germline CDR1 reads MNHEY; CDR2 reads SVGAGI. Germline trimming cut 6 bases from V and 7 bases from J; bases unmatched to any gene: 6. The CDR3 extends over 15 amino acids. The CDR3 coding sequence is TGTGCCAGCAGCCCGGGACAGGGGTGGAATTCACCCCTCCACTTT. It is translated as CASSPGQGWNSPLHF.

A note on this clonotype: A much larger clonotype is one base distant, so this may be a read error. This rearrangement joins TRBV6-5 to TRBJ1-2; D uncertain. This CDR3 comprises 14 residues. V lost 2 bases, J lost 10 bases, and 17 bases lay in between. Germline V gives CDR1 MNHEY, CDR2 SVGAGI. CDR3 in amino acids: CASSYTHGSGDYTF. The CDR3 DNA is TGTGCCAGCAGTTACACCCACGGCTCCGGCGACTACACCTTC.

The J gene is TRBJ2-1, the V gene TRBV7-6; 9 bases line up with TRBD2. After removal of 1 base from V and 9 bases from J, the junction contained 7 bases not matched to a gene. Germline V gene lookup returns CDR1 SGHVS and CDR2 FNYEAQ. This CDR3 is built from 15 residues. The chain's CDR3 is CASSLGRTSVGEQFF. Here the CDR3 DNA reads TGTGCCAGCAGCTTAGGTAGGACTAGCGTCGGTGAGCAGTTCTTC.